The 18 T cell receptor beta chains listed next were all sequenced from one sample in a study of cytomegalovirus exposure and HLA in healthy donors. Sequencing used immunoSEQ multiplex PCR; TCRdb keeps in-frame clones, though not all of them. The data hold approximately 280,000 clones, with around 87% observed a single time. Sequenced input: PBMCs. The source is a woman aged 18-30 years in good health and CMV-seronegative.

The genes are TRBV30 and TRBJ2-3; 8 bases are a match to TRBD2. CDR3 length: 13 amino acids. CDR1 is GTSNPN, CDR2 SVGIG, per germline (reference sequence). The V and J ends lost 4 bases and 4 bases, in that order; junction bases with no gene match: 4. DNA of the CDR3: TGTGCCTGGAAGTCCGGGAGGGCAGATACGCAGTATTTT. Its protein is CAWKSGRADTQYF.

CDR3 sequence (DNA): TGCGCCAGCAGCCTCACGGGGGATAGGGACTACGAGCAGTACTTC. It encodes CASSLTGDRDYEQYF. The V gene is TRBV5-1, the J gene TRBJ2-7; tentatively, D is TRBD2 (6 bases). Germline loops: CDR1 SGHRS, CDR2 YFSETQ. The CDR3 is 15 amino acids. V lost 4 bases and J 3 bases, leaving 17 bases between the germline ends.

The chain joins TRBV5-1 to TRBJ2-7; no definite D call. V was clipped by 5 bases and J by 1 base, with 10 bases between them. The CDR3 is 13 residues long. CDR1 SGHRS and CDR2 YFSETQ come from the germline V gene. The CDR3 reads CASREYGSYEQYF. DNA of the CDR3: TGCGCCAGCAGGGAGTACGGATCCTACGAGCAGTACTTC. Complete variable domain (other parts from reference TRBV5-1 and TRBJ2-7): KAGVTQTPRYLIKTRGQQVTLSCSPISGHRSVSWYQQTPGQGLQFLFEYFSETQRNKGNFPGRFSGRQFSNSRSEMNVSTLELGDSALYLCASREYGSYEQYFGPGTRLTVT.

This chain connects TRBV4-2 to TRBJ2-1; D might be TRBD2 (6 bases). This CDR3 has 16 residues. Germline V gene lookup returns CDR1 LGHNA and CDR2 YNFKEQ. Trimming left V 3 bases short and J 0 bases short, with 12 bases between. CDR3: CASSHSSLASYNEQFF. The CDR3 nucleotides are TGTGCCAGCAGCCACTCTTCACTAGCCTCCTACAATGAGCAGTTCTTC.

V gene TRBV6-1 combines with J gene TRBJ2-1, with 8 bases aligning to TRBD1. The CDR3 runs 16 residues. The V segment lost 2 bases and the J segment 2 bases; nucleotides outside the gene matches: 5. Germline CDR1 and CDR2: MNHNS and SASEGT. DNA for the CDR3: TGTGCCAGCAGTGAATATGGACAGGGCGCCTACAATGAGCAGTTCTTC. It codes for CASSEYGQGAYNEQFF.

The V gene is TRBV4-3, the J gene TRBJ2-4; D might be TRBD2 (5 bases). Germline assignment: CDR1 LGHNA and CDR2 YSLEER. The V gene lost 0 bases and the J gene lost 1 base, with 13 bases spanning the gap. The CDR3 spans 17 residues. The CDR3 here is CASSQDSGFGAKNIQYF. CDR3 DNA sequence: TGCGCCAGCAGCCAAGATTCGGGATTTGGGGCCAAAAACATTCAGTACTTC.

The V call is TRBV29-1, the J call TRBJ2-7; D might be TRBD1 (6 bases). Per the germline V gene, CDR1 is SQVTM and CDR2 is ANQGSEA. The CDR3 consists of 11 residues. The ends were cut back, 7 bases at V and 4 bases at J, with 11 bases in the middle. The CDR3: CSAGHPYEQYF. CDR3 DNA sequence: TGCAGCGCGGGACACCCATACGAGCAGTACTTC.

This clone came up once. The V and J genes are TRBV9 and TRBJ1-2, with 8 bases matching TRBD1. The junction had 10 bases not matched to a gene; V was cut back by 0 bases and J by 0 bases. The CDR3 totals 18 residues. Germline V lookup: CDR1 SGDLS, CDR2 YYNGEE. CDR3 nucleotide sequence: TGTGCCAGCAGCGTAGCTCCAGGGGGCTCTCAATCTAACTATGGCTACACCTTC. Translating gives CASSVAPGGSQSNYGYTF.

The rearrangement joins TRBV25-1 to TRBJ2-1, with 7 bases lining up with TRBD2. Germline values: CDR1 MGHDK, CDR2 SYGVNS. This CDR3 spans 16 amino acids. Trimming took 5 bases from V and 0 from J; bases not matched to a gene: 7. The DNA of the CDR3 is TGTGCCAGCAGTACAGGCGGGGGAAGCTCCTACAATGAGCAGTTCTTC. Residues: CASSTGGGSSYNEQFF.

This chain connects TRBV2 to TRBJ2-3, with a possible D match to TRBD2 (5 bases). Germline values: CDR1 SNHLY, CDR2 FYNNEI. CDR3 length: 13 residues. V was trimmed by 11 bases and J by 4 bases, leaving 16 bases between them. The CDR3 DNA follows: TGTGCCGTACCGGGCTCCGGGGCAGATACGCAGTATTTT. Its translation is CAVPGSGADTQYF.

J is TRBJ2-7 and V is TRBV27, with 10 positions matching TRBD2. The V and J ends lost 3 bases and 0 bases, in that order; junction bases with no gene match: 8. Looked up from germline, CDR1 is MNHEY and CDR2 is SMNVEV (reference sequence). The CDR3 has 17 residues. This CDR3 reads CASSFSGLAASSYEQYF. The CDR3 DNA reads TGTGCCAGCAGTTTTTCCGGACTAGCGGCGAGCTCCTACGAGCAGTACTTC.

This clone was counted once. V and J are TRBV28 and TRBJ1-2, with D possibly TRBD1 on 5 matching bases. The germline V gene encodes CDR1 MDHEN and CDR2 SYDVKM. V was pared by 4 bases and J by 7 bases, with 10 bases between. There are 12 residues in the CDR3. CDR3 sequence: CASSSGGSGYTF. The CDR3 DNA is TGTGCCAGCAGTTCGGGGGGATCTGGCTACACCTTC.

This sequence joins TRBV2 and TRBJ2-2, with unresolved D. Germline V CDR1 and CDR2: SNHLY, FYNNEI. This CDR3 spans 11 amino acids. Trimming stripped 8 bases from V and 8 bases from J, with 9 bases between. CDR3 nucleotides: TGTGCCAGCTTAGCTACAGGGGAGCTGTTTTTT. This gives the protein CASLATGELFF.

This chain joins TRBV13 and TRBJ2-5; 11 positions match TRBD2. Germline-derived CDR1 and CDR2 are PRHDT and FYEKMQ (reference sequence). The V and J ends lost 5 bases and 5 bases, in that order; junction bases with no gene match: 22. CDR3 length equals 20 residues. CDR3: CASSTRAGTSGPLITETQYF. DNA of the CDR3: TGTGCCAGCAGCACAAGGGCCGGGACTAGCGGTCCTTTGATTACGGAGACCCAGTACTTC.

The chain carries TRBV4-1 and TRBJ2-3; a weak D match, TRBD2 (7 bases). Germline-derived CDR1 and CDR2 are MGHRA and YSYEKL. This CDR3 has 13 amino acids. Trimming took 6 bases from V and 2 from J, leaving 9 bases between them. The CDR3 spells CASSRGATDTQYF. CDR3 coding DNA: TGCGCCAGCAGTCGGGGGGCCACAGATACGCAGTATTTT.

The CDR3 spells CASSLPGQGRLEKLFF. CDR3 nucleotides: TGTGCCAGCAGCCTACCGGGACAGGGACGACTTGAAAAACTGTTTTTT. This chain connects TRBV5-8 to TRBJ1-4, with 9 bases fitting TRBD1. The CDR3 sequence is 16 residues long. CDR1 and CDR2 from the germline V gene are SGHTS and YDEGEE. Trimming removed 4 bases from V and 7 bases from J; junction bases left unmatched: 11.

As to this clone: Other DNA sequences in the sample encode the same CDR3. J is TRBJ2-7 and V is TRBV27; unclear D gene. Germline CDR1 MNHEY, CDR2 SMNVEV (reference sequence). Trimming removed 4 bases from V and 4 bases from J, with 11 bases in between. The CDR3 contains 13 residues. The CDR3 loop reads CASSSGLTYEQYF. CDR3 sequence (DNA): TGTGCCAGCAGTTCCGGTTTGACATACGAGCAGTACTTC.

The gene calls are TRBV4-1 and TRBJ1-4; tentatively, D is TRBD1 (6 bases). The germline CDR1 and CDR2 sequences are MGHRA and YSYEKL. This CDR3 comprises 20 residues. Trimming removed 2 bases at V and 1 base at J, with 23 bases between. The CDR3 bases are TGCGCCAGCAGCCAAAGAGGACAGCGTCTCTTTATGGTAACTAATGAAAAACTGTTTTTT. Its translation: CASSQRGQRLFMVTNEKLFF.